The 11 T cell receptor beta chains in this list originate from one sample, sequenced in a study of early T cells in non-severe SARS-CoV-2 infection. TCRdb itself ran the 5' RACE reads through MiXCR, one entry per CDR3 protein. The sample carries tens of thousands of distinct CDR3 sequences, 20% to 25% recorded once. The specimen comprised whole blood, sampled at baseline. These receptors originate from an adult who was a healthcare worker with PCR-confirmed SARS-CoV-2 infection or an uninfected control (not recorded which).

The rearrangement uses TRBV14 and TRBJ2-2; D is undetermined. CDR3 length equals 14 residues. The germline V and J ends were trimmed by 5 bases and 7 bases, with 14 bases remaining between them. Germline CDR1 is SGHDN and CDR2 is FVKESK. CDR3 DNA sequence: TGTGCCAGCAGCTATAATACTATGAACGGGGAGCTGTTTTTT. This gives the protein CASSYNTMNGELFF.

The chain uses TRBV10-2 and TRBJ1-4; TRBD1 is a possible D gene (6 bases). V lost 10 bases and J lost 8, with 17 bases in between. Germline CDR1 is WSHSY and CDR2 is SAAADI. This CDR3 is built from 13 residues. This CDR3 is CATQSPGGEKLFF. DNA for the CDR3: TGCGCCACCCAGTCCCCCGGGGGCGAAAAACTGTTTTTT.

V is TRBV12-3 or TRBV12-4 and J is TRBJ1-1; D perhaps matches TRBD1 (6 bases). The length of the CDR3 is 14 residues. The V gene lost 7 bases and the J gene lost 4 bases, with 16 bases spanning the gap. The CDR3 sequence is CASTQIGGSTEAFF. CDR3 DNA sequence: TGTGCCAGCACCCAAATAGGGGGTAGCACTGAAGCTTTCTTT.

The genes are TRBV29-1 and TRBJ2-5, with TRBD2 matching over 8 bases. V trimming: 4 bases; J trimming: 5 bases; junction bases outside the gene matches: 6. The germline V gene has CDR1 SQVTM and CDR2 ANQGSEA. This CDR3 is built from 13 residues. CDR3 DNA sequence: TGCAGCGTTGCGCAGACTAGCGCGGAGACCCAGTACTTC. The encoded protein is CSVAQTSAETQYF. Based on the CDR3 plus reference TRBV29-1 and TRBJ2-5, the full variable domain is SAVISQKPSRDICQRGTSLTIQCQVDSQVTMMFWYRQQPGQSLTLIATANQGSEATYESGFVIDKFPISRPNLTFSTLTVSNMSPEDSSIYLCSVAQTSAETQYFGPGTRLLVL.

This chain links TRBV7-8 with TRBJ2-5, with 9 bases aligning to TRBD2. CDR3 length: 16 residues. Trimming at V came to 3 bases and at J to 7 bases, leaving 12 bases not matched to a gene. The germline V gene has CDR1 SGHVS and CDR2 FQNEAQ. The CDR3 is CASSFASGAARGTQYF. The CDR3 DNA reads as TGTGCCAGCAGCTTTGCTAGCGGGGCCGCAAGAGGGACCCAGTACTTC.

This clonotype turned up a few times. This chain uses TRBV12-5 with TRBJ1-2; D perhaps matches TRBD1 (6 bases). Looked up from germline, CDR1 is LGHNT and CDR2 is FRNRAP. This CDR3 region has 13 residues. V lost 5 bases and J lost 2, with 9 bases in between. The CDR3 DNA reads TGTGCTAGTGGTACCGGACAGAACTATGGCTACACCTTC. Translation gives CASGTGQNYGYTF.

This clonotype was picked up many times. V and J are TRBV9 and TRBJ1-1; the D is unclear. The CDR3 is 16 amino acids. Germline CDR1 is SGDLS and CDR2 is YYNGEE. Trimming cost V 4 bases and J 4 bases, with 20 bases left between them. The CDR3 nucleotides read TGTGCCAGCAGCTCCCGCCCTGCGTTGGGTGGCACTGAAGCTTTCTTT. Its protein product is CASSSRPALGGTEAFF.

This rearrangement joins TRBV6-6 to TRBJ2-3; tentatively, D is TRBD2 (5 bases). Deletions cut 4 bases from V and 1 base from J, with 9 bases between. The CDR3 is 14 residues long. Germline CDR1 MNHNY, CDR2 SVGAGI (reference sequence). CDR3 sequence: CASSWKGGTDTQYF. The CDR3 nucleotides read TGTGCCAGCAGTTGGAAGGGAGGCACAGATACGCAGTATTTT.

This clonotype was detected only a few times. The chain employs TRBV12-5 and TRBJ2-5; 7 positions match TRBD1. This CDR3 has 14 amino acids. V lost 6 bases, J lost 3 bases, and 7 bases stayed unmatched. Looked up from germline, CDR1 is LGHNT and CDR2 is FRNRAP. The CDR3, as DNA: TGTGCTAGTGGGGCCGGGACAGCGGAAGAGACCCAGTACTTC. Protein sequence: CASGAGTAEETQYF.

The chain couples TRBV30 to TRBJ1-6; tentative D call: TRBD1 (6 bases). The CDR3 is 13 residues long. Germline V gives CDR1 GTSNPN, CDR2 SVGIG (reference sequence). Trimming removed 8 bases at V and 14 bases at J, with 22 bases between. The CDR3 sequence: CALKMVQGLTLHF. The CDR3 region has the DNA TGTGCCCTAAAAATGGTGCAGGGGCTCACCCTCCACTTT.

V and J are TRBV5-8 and TRBJ1-2; D remains unclear. The CDR3 is made up of 14 amino acids. Germline V CDR1 and CDR2: SGHTS, YDEGEE. The V end was cut by 4 bases, the J end by 4 bases, with 14 bases between. The CDR3 DNA reads TGTGCCAGCAGCCCCCTGGGCCGTACCTATGGCTACACCTTC. This translates into CASSPLGRTYGYTF. Drawing the rest from reference TRBV5-8 and TRBJ1-2, the complete variable domain is EAGVTQSPTHLIKTRGQQATLRCSPISGHTSVYWYQQALGLGLQFLLWYDEGEERNRGNFPPRFSGRQFPNYSSELNVNALELEDSALYLCASSPLGRTYGYTFGSGTRLTVV.